These T cell receptor beta chains were read from a single sample in a study of blood T cell repertoires in COVID-19. Sequencing was performed with immunoSEQ multiplex PCR; in TCRdb, only in-frame clones are kept and a portion is missing. The sample has about 300,000 clones, just under 90% seen once. The specimen sequenced was peripheral blood. These TCRs come from a woman aged 25 to 39 with COVID-19, enrolled during active disease. Each CDR3 is given with its conserved first and last residue. A D gene is named only where the DNA matches it firmly. Clone size is not always given. Where it is, it says once, few, many or a class for expanded clones.

d_call	j_call	clone_size	v_call	cdr3_aa	cdr3_nt
-	TRBJ1-6	-	TRBV25-1	CASSDLGLVGSPLHF	TGTGCCAGCAGTGACCTCGGGTTAGTAGGTTCACCCCTCCACTTT
TRBD1	TRBJ1-2	once	TRBV6-6	CASSYYSGQGAGGYTF	TGTGCCAGCAGTTATTATTCGGGACAGGGGGCCGGTGGCTACACCTTC
-	TRBJ2-1	-	TRBV5-4	CASSLAEGEQFF	TGTGCCAGCAGCTTGGCCGAGGGTGAGCAGTTCTTC
-	TRBJ1-4	-	TRBV28	CAGAHATNEKLFF	TGTGCCGGGGCGCATGCAACTAATGAAAAACTGTTTTTT
-	TRBJ1-5	-	TRBV5-5	CASSYRDSNQPQHF	TGTGCCAGCAGCTACAGGGATAGCAATCAGCCCCAGCATTTT
-	TRBJ1-2	-	TRBV4-1	CASSQEGRPNYGYTF	TGCGCCAGCAGCCAGGAAGGGAGACCGAACTATGGCTACACCTTC
-	TRBJ2-5	few	TRBV4-3	CASSQEGPQNGAQETQYF	TGCGCCAGCAGCCAAGAAGGACCGCAAAATGGGGCCCAAGAGACCCAGTACTTC
TRBD1	TRBJ1-6	few	TRBV2	CASKRTGSNNSPLHF	TGTGCCAGCAAGAGGACAGGGTCGAATAATTCACCCCTCCACTTT
-	TRBJ1-1	-	TRBV5-1	CASSLARGESTEAFF	TGCGCCAGCAGCTTGGCCAGGGGAGAGAGCACTGAAGCTTTCTTT
-	TRBJ1-2	-	TRBV29-1	CSVQAIYRNYGYTF	TGCAGCGTACAAGCTATATACAGAAACTATGGCTACACCTTC
-	TRBJ1-3	-	TRBV11-2	CASSLGHSGNTIYF	TGTGCCAGCAGCTTAGGACACTCTGGAAACACCATATATTTT
-	TRBJ1-1	-	TRBV10-3	CAISESGDPTEAFF	TGTGCCATCAGTGAATCAGGGGATCCCACTGAAGCTTTCTTT
-	TRBJ1-2	-	TRBV6-5	CASKGLGYGYTF	TGTGCCAGCAAGGGGCTCGGCTATGGCTACACCTTC
TRBD1	TRBJ1-2	-	TRBV3-1/TRBV3-2	CASSQGAGQGLRGYTF	TGTGCCAGCAGCCAAGGGGCCGGACAGGGACTTCGCGGCTACACCTTC
-	TRBJ2-5	-	TRBV11-2	CASSMDSLETQYF	TGTGCCAGCAGCATGGACTCGCTAGAGACCCAGTACTTC
TRBD1	TRBJ1-1	-	TRBV15	CATSRHRTGFNTEAFF	TGTGCCACCAGCCGCCACCGGACAGGATTCAACACTGAAGCTTTCTTT
-	TRBJ1-2	few	TRBV2	CASRDPGGGYGYTF	TGTGCCAGCAGAGACCCCGGGGGGGGCTATGGCTACACCTTC
TRBD2	TRBJ2-2	-	TRBV10-3	CATSAGAGELFF	TGTGCCACCTCTGCGGGGGCCGGGGAGCTGTTTTTT
-	TRBJ2-5	-	TRBV19	CASSSGRRETQYF	TGTGCCAGTAGTTCCGGTCGTCGGGAGACCCAGTACTTC
-	TRBJ1-5	-	TRBV19	CASSDRQLAYGNQPQHF	TGTGCCAGTAGCGATAGACAGCTTGCCTATGGCAATCAGCCCCAGCATTTT
TRBD2	TRBJ2-3	-	TRBV5-1	CASSLVVTSGTDTQYF	TGCGCCAGCAGCTTGGTGGTGACTAGCGGCACAGATACGCAGTATTTT
-	TRBJ1-5	once	TRBV5-4	CASSLEGLGQPQHF	TGTGCCAGCAGCTTGGAGGGGTTGGGTCAGCCCCAGCATTTT
-	TRBJ1-3	once	TRBV6-2/TRBV6-3	CASSPLPRGSSGNTIYF	TGTGCCAGCAGCCCTCTTCCCAGGGGAAGCTCTGGAAACACCATATATTTT
TRBD1	TRBJ1-5	-	TRBV27	CASTSLGQGGQPQHF	TGTGCCAGCACCAGCCTCGGACAGGGGGGTCAGCCCCAGCATTTT
TRBD2	TRBJ2-1	-	TRBV19	CASSPSAGDLNEQFF	TGTGCCAGTAGTCCGTCAGCGGGGGACCTCAATGAGCAGTTCTTC
-	TRBJ2-5	once	TRBV2	CASSGEGTQYF	TGTGCCAGCAGTGGCGAGGGGACCCAGTACTTC
-	TRBJ1-4	-	TRBV4-1	CASSQENPPISVGGEKLFF	TGCGCCAGCAGCCAAGAAAACCCTCCTATCTCCGTAGGCGGGGAAAAACTGTTTTTT
-	TRBJ1-1	-	TRBV9	CASTPTRGAPEAFF	TGTGCCAGCACCCCGACGCGGGGGGCCCCTGAAGCTTTCTTT
-	TRBJ1-1	-	TRBV5-1	CASSLYGANTEAFF	TGCGCCAGCAGCCTATATGGAGCGAACACTGAAGCTTTCTTT
TRBD2	TRBJ2-1	-	TRBV11-3	CASSPTGGRYNEQFF	TGTGCCAGCAGCCCCACGGGGGGGCGTTACAATGAGCAGTTCTTC
-	TRBJ2-1	-	TRBV4-3	CASSQDRETRGFEKFF	TGCGCCAGCAGCCAAGATCGGGAGACTAGGGGCTTCGAGAAGTTCTTC
TRBD1	TRBJ1-1	few	TRBV5-1	CASALGGQGGHTEAFF	TGCGCCAGCGCCCTCGGGGGACAGGGGGGACACACTGAAGCTTTCTTT
-	TRBJ1-3	-	TRBV11-2	CASSFNRENTIYF	TGTGCCAGCAGCTTCAATCGAGAAAACACCATATATTTT
-	TRBJ1-2	-	TRBV12-3/TRBV12-4	CASSFNDIYGYTF	TGTGCCAGCAGTTTCAACGACATCTATGGCTACACCTTC
TRBD1	TRBJ1-2	-	TRBV5-1	CASSGSTGGYGYTF	TGCGCCAGCAGCGGGTCTACAGGGGGCTATGGCTACACCTTC
-	TRBJ1-2	-	TRBV2	CAKQVGLSNYGYTF	TGTGCCAAGCAGGTGGGCCTCTCTAACTATGGCTACACCTTC
TRBD2	TRBJ2-5	-	TRBV2	CASSAAGAGVETQYF	TGTGCCAGCAGCGCCGCGGGAGCGGGGGTGGAGACCCAGTACTTC
TRBD1	TRBJ2-1	-	TRBV2	CASSDGDRQFF	TGTGCCAGCAGTGATGGGGACAGGCAGTTCTTC
TRBD1	TRBJ2-3	-	TRBV11-3	CASSLGSGTGFPDTQYF	TGTGCCAGCAGCTTAGGGTCTGGGACAGGGTTCCCAGATACGCAGTATTTT
TRBD1	TRBJ1-1	-	TRBV7-9	CASSLGRGVRTEAFF	TGTGCCAGCAGCTTAGGCAGGGGGGTGCGGACTGAAGCTTTCTTT
TRBD1	TRBJ2-7	-	TRBV7-8	CASSKGPGQSYEQYF	TGTGCCAGCAGCAAAGGGCCGGGACAGAGCTACGAGCAGTACTTC
TRBD1	TRBJ2-1	-	TRBV19	CASSWDRDANEQFF	TGTGCCAGTAGTTGGGACAGGGACGCCAATGAGCAGTTCTTC
-	TRBJ2-3	-	TRBV24-1	CATSDLKDTISTDTQYF	TGTGCCACCAGTGATTTAAAGGACACTATAAGCACAGATACGCAGTATTTT
-	TRBJ1-5	-	TRBV18	CASSPEDNQPQHF	TGTGCCAGCTCACCAGAGGATAATCAGCCCCAGCATTTT
-	TRBJ1-1	-	TRBV7-2	CASSQLGGTEAFF	TGTGCCAGCAGCCAACTGGGGGGCACTGAAGCTTTCTTT
-	TRBJ2-3	-	TRBV18	CASSPSPPDTQYF	TGTGCCAGCTCACCATCTCCCCCAGATACGCAGTATTTT
-	TRBJ1-5	-	TRBV2	CASSDQRGYKPQHF	TGTGCCAGCAGTGATCAAAGGGGGTATAAGCCCCAGCATTTT
-	TRBJ1-6	-	TRBV7-2	CASSLVRSPLHF	TGTGCCAGCAGCTTAGTCAGGTCACCCCTCCACTTT
TRBD1	TRBJ2-1	-	TRBV7-7	CASSPLTGVSEDNEQFF	TGTGCCAGCAGCCCTCTGACAGGGGTCAGTGAGGACAATGAGCAGTTCTTC
TRBD1	TRBJ2-2	-	TRBV10-1	CASKAGTGETGELFF	TGCGCCAGCAAAGCCGGGACAGGGGAAACCGGGGAGCTGTTTTTT
-	TRBJ1-2	once	TRBV15	CATSRDLQETYGYTF	TGTGCCACCAGCAGAGATTTGCAGGAAACCTATGGCTACACCTTC